This T cell receptor beta chain was captured by sequencing in a study of cytomegalovirus exposure and HLA in healthy donors. Turning to the study itself: Of about 400 genotyped donors, more than 70% clustered with self-reported Caucasian donors.

The PCR contained 60 Vbeta and 13 Jbeta primers. Measured with immunoSEQ multiplex PCR; TCRdb has only the in-frame clones, and not every one. The repertoire includes 100,000 to 150,000 clones, roughly 82% of them detected once, and over 10% sits in the top ten. The CDR3 is made up of 15 amino acids. CDR1 is SGHDT and CDR2 is YYEEEE in the germline V gene. V lost 4 bases to trimming and J lost 4 bases, with 17 bases between them. Overall study results and limits: The likely origin of a cluster of highly shared sequence variants was a sequencing artifact.

As regards this clone: Its antigen is as yet unknown.

Sequencing was carried out using PBMCs. The J gene is TRBJ2-5, the V gene TRBV5-6; D may be TRBD1 (6 bases). The TCR originated in a woman in her thirties or forties in good health and CMV-seropositive. The CDR3: CASSNWDTRRETQYF. The CDR3 DNA is TGTGCCAGCAGCAACTGGGACACAAGAAGAGAGACCCAGTACTTC.